The clone carrying this T cell receptor beta chain has at least ten counts. Its antigen is unidentified. With MiXCR, TCRdb called clones anew from the PCR reads. The sample includes some 25,000 clones, 14% to 15% of them seen just once. The sample belongs to a study of metastatic and nonmetastatic thyroid tumors. Study background: Comparison of repertoires was carried out across blood and tumor or nodule tissue from malignant and benign thyroid patients.

Points from the study as a whole: Malignant thyroid tumors reportedly had TCR beta diversity that was significantly higher than in benign nodules, in blood and tumor.

Every patient underwent thyroid surgery untreated. The V end was cut by 1 base, the J end by 4 bases, with 12 bases between. This CDR3 is 15 amino acids long. Germline CDR1 and CDR2: SGHAT and FQNNGV. The sequence came from a female donor with papillary thyroid cancer or a benign thyroid nodule (not recorded which). Some clones in this sample may be carry-over from other donors' samples. Sequencing was performed on blood. The gene calls are TRBV11-2 and TRBJ2-3; the D gene is possibly TRBD1 (6 bases). Here the CDR3 DNA reads TGTGCCAGCAGCTTAGTACAGGGCCCCCCAGATACGCAGTATTTT. The encoded protein is CASSLVQGPPDTQYF.